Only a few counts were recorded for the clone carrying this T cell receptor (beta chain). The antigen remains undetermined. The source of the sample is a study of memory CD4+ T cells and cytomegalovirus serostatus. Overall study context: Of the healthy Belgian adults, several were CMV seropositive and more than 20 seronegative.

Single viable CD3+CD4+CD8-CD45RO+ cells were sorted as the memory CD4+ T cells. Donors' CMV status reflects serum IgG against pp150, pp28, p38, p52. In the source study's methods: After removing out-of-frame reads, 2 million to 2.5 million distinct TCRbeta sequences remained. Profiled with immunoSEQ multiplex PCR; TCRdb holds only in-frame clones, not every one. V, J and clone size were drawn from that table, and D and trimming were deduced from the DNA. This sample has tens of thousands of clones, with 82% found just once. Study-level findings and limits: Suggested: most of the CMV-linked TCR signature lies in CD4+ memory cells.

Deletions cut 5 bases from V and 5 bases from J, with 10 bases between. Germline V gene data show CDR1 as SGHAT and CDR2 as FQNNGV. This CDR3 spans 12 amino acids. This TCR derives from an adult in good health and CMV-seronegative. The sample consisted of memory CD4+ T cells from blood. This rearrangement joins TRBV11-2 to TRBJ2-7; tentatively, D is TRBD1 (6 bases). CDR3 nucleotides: TGTGCCAGCAGCCCTGGACAGAACGAGCAGTACTTC. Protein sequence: CASSPGQNEQYF.